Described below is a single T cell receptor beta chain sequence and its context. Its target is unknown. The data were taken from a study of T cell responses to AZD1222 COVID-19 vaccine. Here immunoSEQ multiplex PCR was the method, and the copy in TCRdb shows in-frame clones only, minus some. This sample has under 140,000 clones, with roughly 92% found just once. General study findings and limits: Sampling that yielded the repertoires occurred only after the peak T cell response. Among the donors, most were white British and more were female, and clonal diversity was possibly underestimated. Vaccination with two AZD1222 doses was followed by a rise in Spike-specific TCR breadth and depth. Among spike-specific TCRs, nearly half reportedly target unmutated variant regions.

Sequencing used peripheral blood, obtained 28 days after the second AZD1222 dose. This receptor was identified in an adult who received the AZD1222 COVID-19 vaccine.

CDR3 coding DNA: TGTGCCAGCAGCCAAGAAGGGGAAGCTTTCTTT. Protein product: CASSQEGEAFF. J is TRBJ1-1 and V is TRBV3-1 (or the pseudogene TRBV3-2); D is unclear. The CDR3 is made up of 11 amino acids. V lost 0 bases and J lost 8, with 4 bases in between. Germline loops: CDR1 LGHDT, CDR2 YNNKEL (reference sequence).